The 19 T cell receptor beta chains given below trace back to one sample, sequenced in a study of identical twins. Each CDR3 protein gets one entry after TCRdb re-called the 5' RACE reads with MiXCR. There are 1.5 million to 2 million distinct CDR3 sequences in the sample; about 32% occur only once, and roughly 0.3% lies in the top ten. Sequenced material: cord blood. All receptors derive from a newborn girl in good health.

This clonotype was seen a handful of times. The CDR3 spells CAIGTTWATDTQYF. The CDR3 region has the DNA TGTGCCATCGGGACTACCTGGGCCACAGATACGCAGTATTTT. The J gene is TRBJ2-3, the V gene TRBV10-3, with 7 positions matching TRBD2. The V gene end was trimmed by 8 bases and the J gene end by 2 bases; junction bases not matched to a gene: 7. CDR1 and CDR2 (germline): ENHRY, SYGVKD. The CDR3 is 14 residues long.

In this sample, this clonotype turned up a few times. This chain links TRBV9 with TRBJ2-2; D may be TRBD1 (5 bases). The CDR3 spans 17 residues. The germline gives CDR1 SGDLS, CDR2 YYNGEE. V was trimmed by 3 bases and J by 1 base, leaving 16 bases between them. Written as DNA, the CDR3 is TGTGCCAGCAGCGAAACCTCGGCAGGGCTGAACACCGGGGAGCTGTTTTTT. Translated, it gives CASSETSAGLNTGELFF.

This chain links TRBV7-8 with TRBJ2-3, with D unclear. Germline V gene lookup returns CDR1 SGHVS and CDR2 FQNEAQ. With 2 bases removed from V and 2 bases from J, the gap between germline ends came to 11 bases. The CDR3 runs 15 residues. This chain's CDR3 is CASSLYGRDTDTQYF. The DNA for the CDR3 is TGTGCCAGCAGCTTATACGGGCGTGACACAGATACGCAGTATTTT.

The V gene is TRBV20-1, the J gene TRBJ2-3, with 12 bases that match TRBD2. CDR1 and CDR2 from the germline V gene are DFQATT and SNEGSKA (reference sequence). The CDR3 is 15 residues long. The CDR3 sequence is CRTLTLAGGMNTQYF. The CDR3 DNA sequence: TGCAGAACCCTAACCCTAGCGGGGGGGATGAATACGCAGTATTTT.

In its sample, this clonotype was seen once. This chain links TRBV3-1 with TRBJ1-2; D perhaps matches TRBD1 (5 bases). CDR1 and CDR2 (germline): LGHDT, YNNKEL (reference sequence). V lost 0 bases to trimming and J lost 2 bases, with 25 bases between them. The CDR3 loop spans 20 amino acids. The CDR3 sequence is CASSQDLVRTPDRVNYGYTF. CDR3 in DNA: TGTGCCAGCAGCCAAGATCTTGTTAGGACACCGGACCGAGTAAACTATGGCTACACCTTC.

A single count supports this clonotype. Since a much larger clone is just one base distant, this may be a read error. Written as DNA, the CDR3 is TGTGCCAGCAGTTATCACGGTCGGCGGGGCCACTACAATGAGCAGTACTTC. Protein sequence: CASSYHGRRGHYNEQYF. V is TRBV6-5 and J is TRBJ2-7; TRBD2 is a possible D gene (6 bases). Per germline, CDR1 MNHEY and CDR2 SVGAGI. The V end lost 3 bases, the J end lost 7 bases, and 25 bases lay between the germline ends. The CDR3 covers 17 residues.

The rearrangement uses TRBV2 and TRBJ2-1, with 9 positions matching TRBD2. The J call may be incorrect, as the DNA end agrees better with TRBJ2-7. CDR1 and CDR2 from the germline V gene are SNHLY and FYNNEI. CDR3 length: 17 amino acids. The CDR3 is CASSEALAGLAFDEQYF. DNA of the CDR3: TGTGCCAGCAGTGAAGCGTTAGCGGGACTAGCCTTCGATGAGCAGTACTTC.

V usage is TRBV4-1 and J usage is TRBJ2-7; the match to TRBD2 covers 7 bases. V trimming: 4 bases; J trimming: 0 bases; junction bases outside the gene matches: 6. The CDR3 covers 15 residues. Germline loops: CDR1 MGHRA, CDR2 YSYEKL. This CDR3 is CASSRGRGFSYEQYF. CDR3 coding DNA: TGCGCCAGCAGCCGTGGGCGGGGGTTCTCCTACGAGCAGTACTTC.

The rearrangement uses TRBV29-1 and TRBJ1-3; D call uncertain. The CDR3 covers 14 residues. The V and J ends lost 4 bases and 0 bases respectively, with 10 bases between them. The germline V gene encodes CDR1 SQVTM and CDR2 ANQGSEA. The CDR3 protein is CSVAGKLSGNTIYF. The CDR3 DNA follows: TGCAGCGTTGCTGGCAAACTCTCTGGAAACACCATATATTTT.

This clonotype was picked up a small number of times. The CDR3 DNA is TGCAGTGCTAGGTTTCCGACGGGGGCAGATACGCAGTATTTT. This sequence encodes CSARFPTGADTQYF. The V gene is TRBV20-1, the J gene TRBJ2-3; D may be TRBD2 (6 bases). V was cut by 3 bases and J by 4 bases, with 14 bases left in between. CDR1 is DFQATT, CDR2 SNEGSKA, per germline (reference sequence). The CDR3 totals 14 residues.

DNA for the CDR3: TGTGCCAGCAGCCCCCGGGACAGGTCCACCTACGAGCAGTACTTC. It codes for CASSPRDRSTYEQYF. V is TRBV11-2 and J is TRBJ2-4; TRBD1 agrees at 8 bases. The J call may not be correct, given that the DNA end is closer to TRBJ2-7. Germline loops: CDR1 SGHAT, CDR2 FQNNGV. CDR3 length equals 15 residues.

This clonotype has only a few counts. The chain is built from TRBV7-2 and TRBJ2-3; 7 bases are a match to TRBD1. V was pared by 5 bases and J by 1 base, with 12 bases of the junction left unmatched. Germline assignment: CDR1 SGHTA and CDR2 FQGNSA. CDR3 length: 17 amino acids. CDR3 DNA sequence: TGTGCCAGCAGCCCACAATCGGCAGGGGGACGCACAGATACGCAGTATTTT. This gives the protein CASSPQSAGGRTDTQYF. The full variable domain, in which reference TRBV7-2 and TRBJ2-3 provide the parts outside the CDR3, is GAGVSQSPSNKVTEKGKDVELRCDPISGHTALYWYRQSLGQGLEFLIYFQGNSAPDKSGLPSDRFSAERTGGSVSTLTIQRTQQEDSAVYLCASSPQSAGGRTDTQYFGPGTRLTVL.

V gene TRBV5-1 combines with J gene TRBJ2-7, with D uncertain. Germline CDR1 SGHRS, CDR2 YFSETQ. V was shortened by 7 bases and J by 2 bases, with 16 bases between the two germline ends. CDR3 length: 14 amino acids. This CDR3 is CASYSPDFPYEQYF. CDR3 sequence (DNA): TGCGCCAGCTACTCCCCGGATTTTCCCTACGAGCAGTACTTC.

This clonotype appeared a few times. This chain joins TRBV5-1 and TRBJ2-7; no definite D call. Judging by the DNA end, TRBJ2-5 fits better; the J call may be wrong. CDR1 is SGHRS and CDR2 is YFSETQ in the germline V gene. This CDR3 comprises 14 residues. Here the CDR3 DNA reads TGCGCCAGCAGCTTGGCCGAATTTTGGGAGACCCAGTACTTC. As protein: CASSLAEFWETQYF.

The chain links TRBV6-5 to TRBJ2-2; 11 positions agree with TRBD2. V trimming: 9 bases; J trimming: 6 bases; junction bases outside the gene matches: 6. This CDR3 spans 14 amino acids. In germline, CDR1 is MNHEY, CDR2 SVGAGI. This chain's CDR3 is CASGVSGRAGELFF. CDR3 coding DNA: TGTGCCAGTGGGGTTAGCGGGAGGGCCGGGGAGCTGTTTTTT.

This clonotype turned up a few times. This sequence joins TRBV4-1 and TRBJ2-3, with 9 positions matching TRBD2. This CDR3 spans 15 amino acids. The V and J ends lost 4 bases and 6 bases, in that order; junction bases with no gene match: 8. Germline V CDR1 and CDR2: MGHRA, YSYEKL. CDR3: CASSRSGTSRDTQYF. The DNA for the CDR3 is TGCGCCAGCAGCCGATCAGGGACTAGCAGGGATACGCAGTATTTT.

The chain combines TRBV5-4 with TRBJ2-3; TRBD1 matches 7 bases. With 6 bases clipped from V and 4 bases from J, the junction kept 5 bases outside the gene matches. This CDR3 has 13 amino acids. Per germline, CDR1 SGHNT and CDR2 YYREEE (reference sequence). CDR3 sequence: CASTTTGADTQYF. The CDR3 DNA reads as TGTGCCAGCACCACAACAGGGGCAGATACGCAGTATTTT.

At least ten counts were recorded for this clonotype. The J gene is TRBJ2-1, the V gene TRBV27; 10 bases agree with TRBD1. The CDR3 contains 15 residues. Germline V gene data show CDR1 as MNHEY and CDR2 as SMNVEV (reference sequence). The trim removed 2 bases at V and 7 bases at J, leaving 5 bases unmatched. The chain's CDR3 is CASSLPGTGENEQFF. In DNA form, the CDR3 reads TGTGCCAGCAGTTTACCCGGGACAGGGGAGAATGAGCAGTTCTTC.

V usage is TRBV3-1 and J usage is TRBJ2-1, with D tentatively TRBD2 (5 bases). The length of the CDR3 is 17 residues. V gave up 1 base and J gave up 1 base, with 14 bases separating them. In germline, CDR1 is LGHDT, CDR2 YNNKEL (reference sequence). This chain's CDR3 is CASSQGAQSGSYNEQFF. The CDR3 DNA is TGTGCCAGCAGCCAAGGTGCCCAGTCGGGATCCTACAATGAGCAGTTCTTC.